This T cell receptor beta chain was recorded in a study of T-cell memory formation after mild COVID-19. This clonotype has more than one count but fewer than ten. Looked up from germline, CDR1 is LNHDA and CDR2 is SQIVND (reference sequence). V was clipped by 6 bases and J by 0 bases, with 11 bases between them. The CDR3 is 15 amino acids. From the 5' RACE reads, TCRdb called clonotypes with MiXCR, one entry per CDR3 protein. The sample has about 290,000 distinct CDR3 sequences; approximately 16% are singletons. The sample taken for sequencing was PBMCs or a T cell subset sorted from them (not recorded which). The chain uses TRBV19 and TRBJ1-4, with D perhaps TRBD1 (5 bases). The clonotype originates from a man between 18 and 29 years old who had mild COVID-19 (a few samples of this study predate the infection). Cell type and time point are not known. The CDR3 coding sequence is TGTGCCAGTAGCTTTACAGGCGCAACTAATGAAAAACTGTTTTTT. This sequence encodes CASSFTGATNEKLFF.